This T cell receptor beta chain was captured by sequencing in a study of shared T cell receptors in the human thymus (dated by TCRdb to the early 2020s). For the wider study: The study examined how self-reactive, shared T-cell receptor alpha chains are generated in the human thymus.

On this clone itself: This receptor's antigen is unknown. No much larger clonotype is one base removed from it; base qualities were not supplied.

Libraries were built with the immunoSEQ multiplex PCR assay. TCRdb limited this immuneACCESS table to in-frame rearrangements with V and J called. A share of clones is missing; checked studies link under half to unresolved V genes, and the rest is unexplained. The sample contains hundreds of thousands of clones, more than 70% of them found a single time. The leading ten clones occupy more than 0.009% of the sample. CDR3 length: 16 amino acids, cysteine to phenylalanine. Just the 48-base CDR3 DNA is kept, in frame starting at base 1. Trimmed from V: 2 bases; trimmed from J: 10 bases; junction bases lacking a gene match: 11. The germline V gene gives CDR1 as MNHEY and CDR2 as SVGAGI. This same sample was also part of a study on human thymus T cells. Looking at the second paper: Immunologically healthy infants undergoing open corrective cardiac surgery for congenital heart defects in Finland were used as donors. Thymus tissue was collected as surgical resects that were removed during corrective cardiac surgery. Usage of V and J gene segments appeared to be biased in both the thymic and the peripheral blood repertoires. According to the related research, thymic TCR repertoires were highly overlapping among unrelated individuals. TCR alpha and beta repertoires from roughly 8 infant thymus samples and a few related peripheral blood samples were characterized in the study. Donor ages ranging from 7 to 244 days were recorded, and a handful of male and a couple of female infants were included in the cohort. Thymocytes were freed from the tissue by mechanical means and kept at -70 degrees C as pellets of roughly 9-33 million cells. A QIAsymphony instrument was used to extract genomic DNA from the frozen cell pellets. TCRB and TCRAD loci were amplified from a standardized quantity of quality-controlled genomic DNA using the immunoSEQ multiplex PCR assay. The amplicons covered the V(D)J region and were long enough to include the CDR3 and to identify the V and J genes. Amplicon sequencing was performed on an Illumina platform through the commercial immunoSEQ service. Corrections for primer bias and sequencing errors followed previously described methods, while TCRAD and TCRB definitions were based on the IMGT database. immunoSEQ Analyzer 3.0 and VDJTools were used for repertoire analysis, which covered basic statistics, V/J segment usage, diversity estimates, rarefaction and pairwise overlap. Diversity was estimated using the Chao1, ChaoE, Efron-Thisted, Shannon and inverse Simpson indices, and was also estimated on datasets down-sampled to the size of the smallest sample. Repertoire overlap was assessed by strict matching of CDR3 nucleotide sequence, V gene and J gene, and clustering was done by Jaccard-based multidimensional scaling. On average, roughly 800,000 unique TCRB clonotypes were obtained from thymus samples, compared with roughly 89,000 from blood samples.

The source material was thymocytes. The sequence was obtained from a boy under two years old with a congenital heart defect. Donor details come from another sample of the same person, matched by shared clones. The rearranged chain carries TRBV6-5 and TRBJ2-1, and TRBD2 matches 10 of the central bases. CDR3 loop: CASSYDSEREGREQFF. The DNA is as follows: TGTGCCAGCAGTTACGACTCAGAGCGGGAGGGCCGGGAGCAGTTCTTC.